Following are 25 T cell receptor beta chains from one sample sequenced in a study of blood T cell repertoires in COVID-19. TCRdb's copy holds only in-frame clones and misses some; the assay was immunoSEQ multiplex PCR. Found here are about 380,000 clones, more than 75% of them singletons; the top ten hold 1% to 1.5%. The sample was PBMCs or T cells enriched from blood (not recorded which). These receptors came from a man aged 25 to 45 who had recovered from COVID-19.

The chain has TRBV19 and TRBJ2-7, with 7 positions matching TRBD1. The CDR3 runs 15 residues. J lost 2 bases, V lost 5 bases, and 9 bases had no gene match. Germline assignment: CDR1 LNHDA and CDR2 SQIVND (reference sequence). This chain's CDR3 is CASSQGVTYTYEQYF. Written as DNA, the CDR3 is TGTGCCAGTAGTCAGGGGGTGACGTATACCTACGAGCAGTACTTC.

This chain uses TRBV5-6 with TRBJ1-1; 10 nucleotides agree with TRBD1. The CDR3 is 13 amino acids. Germline assignment: CDR1 SGHDT and CDR2 YYEEEE. V gave up 3 bases and J gave up 7 bases; unmatched junction bases: 3. The DNA for the CDR3 is TGTGCCAGCAGCTCCCGGGACAGGGGTGAAGCTTTCTTT. It encodes CASSSRDRGEAFF.

This rearrangement joins TRBV9 to TRBJ1-1; the match to TRBD1 covers 8 bases. The ends lost 3 bases at V and 5 bases at J; junction bases unmatched: 6. This CDR3 region has 14 residues. CDR1 and CDR2 (germline): SGDLS, YYNGEE. The CDR3 is CASSGTGTTTEAFF. The CDR3, as DNA: TGTGCCAGCAGCGGGACAGGGACTACTACTGAAGCTTTCTTT.

The chain uses TRBV30 and TRBJ2-4; 10 bases are shared with TRBD1. The trim removed 5 bases at V and 7 bases at J, leaving 8 bases unmatched. The germline gives CDR1 GTSNPN, CDR2 SVGIG (reference sequence). This CDR3 is 14 amino acids long. The chain's CDR3 is CAWDKGQGRNIQYF. The CDR3 coding sequence is TGTGCCTGGGACAAGGGACAGGGGAGGAACATTCAGTACTTC.

This rearrangement joins TRBV3-1 (or the pseudogene TRBV3-2) to TRBJ1-5; possibly TRBD1 for D (6 bases). Germline lookup yields CDR1 LGHDT and CDR2 YNNKEL (reference sequence). The CDR3 contains 14 residues. V was cut by 1 base and J by 9 bases, with 13 bases left in between. The CDR3 DNA reads as TGTGCCAGCAGCCAAGTCAGGGGCTCTGGGCCCCAGCATTTT. Protein product: CASSQVRGSGPQHF.

V is TRBV4-1 and J is TRBJ2-1, with a weak D call TRBD2 (6 bases). Per the germline V gene, CDR1 is MGHRA and CDR2 is YSYEKL. This CDR3 has 17 residues. The germline V and J ends were trimmed by 2 bases and 7 bases, with 21 bases remaining between them. In DNA, the CDR3 is TGCGCCAGCAGCCAACTAAGGTCTGGACTACTAGGTAATGAGCAGTTCTTC. Its protein product is CASSQLRSGLLGNEQFF.

This rearrangement joins TRBV10-3 to TRBJ1-2; D unclear. The CDR3 consists of 12 residues. The V gene's germline CDR1 is ENHRY and CDR2 SYGVKD. The V end lost 8 bases, the J end lost 6 bases, and 13 bases lay between the germline ends. CDR3 sequence: CAISRSVDGYTF. The CDR3 DNA reads TGTGCCATCTCCCGCTCGGTCGATGGCTACACCTTC.

The gene calls are TRBV2 and TRBJ2-5, with D perhaps TRBD2 (5 bases). The CDR3 contains 13 residues. Trimming pared 6 bases from V and 0 bases from J, leaving 8 bases between. The germline CDR1 and CDR2 sequences are SNHLY and FYNNEI. CDR3 sequence (DNA): TGTGCCAGCAGGCCGGGGTACCAAGAGACCCAGTACTTC. Encoded protein: CASRPGYQETQYF.

The table lists this clone with a count of one. This chain uses TRBV2 with TRBJ2-5, with a possible D match to TRBD2 (5 bases). The CDR3 runs to 12 residues. V was cut by 6 bases and J by 5 bases, with 10 bases left in between. CDR1 is SNHLY, CDR2 FYNNEI, per germline. CDR3 loop: CASRGSGETQYF. The CDR3 region has the DNA TGTGCCAGCAGGGGGTCGGGGGAGACCCAGTACTTC.

The rearrangement uses TRBV6-5 and TRBJ1-2, with D hard to call. The germline V gene encodes CDR1 MNHEY and CDR2 SVGAGI. V dropped 6 bases and J dropped 8 bases, with 7 bases sitting between them. The CDR3 is made up of 10 amino acids. In DNA form, the CDR3 reads TGTGCCAGCAGGGGCTTGGGCTACACCTTC. Translating it yields CASRGLGYTF.

V and J are TRBV5-1 and TRBJ1-1, with 7 bases fitting TRBD1. Looked up from germline, CDR1 is SGHRS and CDR2 is YFSETQ. The CDR3 loop spans 15 amino acids. V trimming: 5 bases; J trimming: 0 bases; junction bases outside the gene matches: 7. The CDR3 DNA follows: TGCGCCAGCAGTTGGGACAGCGGATTGAACACTGAAGCTTTCTTT. Translation: CASSWDSGLNTEAFF.

V is TRBV18 and J is TRBJ1-6; the match to TRBD1 covers 8 bases. V dropped 4 bases and J dropped 6; count of bases not matched to a gene: 11. Germline CDR1 is KGHSH and CDR2 is LQKENI. The CDR3 runs 17 residues. The CDR3 here is CASSLTQGARGNSPLHF. In DNA form, the CDR3 reads TGTGCCAGCTCACTGACCCAGGGGGCGCGGGGTAATTCACCCCTCCACTTT.

The V gene is TRBV7-9, the J gene TRBJ1-4, with D possibly matching TRBD1 (6 bases). V gave up 3 bases and J gave up 0 bases, with 11 bases separating them. This CDR3 has 16 amino acids. Germline V gives CDR1 SEHNR, CDR2 FQNEAQ (reference sequence). The CDR3 is CASSFRDMATNEKLFF. Written as DNA, the CDR3 is TGTGCCAGCAGCTTCCGGGACATGGCAACTAATGAAAAACTGTTTTTT. Combining the CDR3 with reference TRBV7-9 and TRBJ1-4 gives the whole variable domain DTGVSQNPRHKITKRGQNVTFRCDPISEHNRLYWYRQTLGQGPEFLTYFQNEAQLEKSRLLSDRFSAERPKGSFSTLEIQRTEQGDSAMYLCASSFRDMATNEKLFFGSGTQLSVL.

V usage is TRBV14 and J usage is TRBJ1-2; TRBD1 is a possible D gene (5 bases). Germline values: CDR1 SGHDN, CDR2 FVKESK. V lost 1 base and J lost 6, with 18 bases in between. The CDR3 is 16 residues long. CDR3 in DNA: TGTGCCAGCAGCCAAGTTGGCAGGGCCTCAGGCCATGGCTACACCTTC. Translation gives CASSQVGRASGHGYTF.

The V and J genes are TRBV19 and TRBJ2-7; D is possibly TRBD2 (6 bases). CDR1 and CDR2 (germline): LNHDA, SQIVND (reference sequence). This CDR3 contains 15 residues. Trimming pared 0 bases from V and 4 bases from J, leaving 13 bases between. The CDR3 bases are TGTGCCAGTAGTATAGAATTGGAGGGGTTTTACGAGCAGTACTTC. Residues: CASSIELEGFYEQYF.

The rearrangement joins TRBV5-6 to TRBJ1-2, with a weak D call TRBD1 (5 bases). V was cut by 3 bases and J by 4 bases, with 16 bases left in between. The CDR3 has 15 amino acids. CDR1 and CDR2 (germline): SGHDT, YYEEEE. The CDR3 region is CASSSGHLEVYGYTF. The CDR3, as DNA: TGTGCCAGCAGCTCAGGACACCTAGAGGTCTATGGCTACACCTTC.

This chain joins TRBV6-5 and TRBJ1-4; the D gene is possibly TRBD1 (6 bases). Trimming took 8 bases from V and 2 from J, leaving 12 bases between them. CDR1 and CDR2 (germline): MNHEY, SVGAGI. The CDR3 consists of 14 residues. DNA of the CDR3: TGTGCCAGCGCCTACAGGGAGACTAATGAAAAACTGTTTTTT. Translating gives CASAYRETNEKLFF.

The chain links TRBV5-1 to TRBJ1-2, with TRBD1 matching over 7 bases. The CDR3 runs to 14 residues. The V segment lost 2 bases and the J segment 4 bases; nucleotides outside the gene matches: 5. Germline values: CDR1 SGHRS, CDR2 YFSETQ. CDR3 DNA sequence: TGCGCCAGCAGCTTCGGACAGGACGGCTATGGCTACACCTTC. Its translation is CASSFGQDGYGYTF.

The rearrangement links TRBV7-8 to TRBJ1-4; tentative D call: TRBD1 (5 bases). This CDR3 has 15 amino acids. Trimming removed 1 base at V and 8 bases at J, with 14 bases between. The germline CDR1 and CDR2 sequences are SGHVS and FQNEAQ. This CDR3 reads CASSLDWQGREKLFF. Here the CDR3 DNA reads TGTGCCAGCAGCTTAGATTGGCAGGGAAGGGAAAAACTGTTTTTT.

This chain connects TRBV7-8 to TRBJ2-1; 7 nucleotides agree with TRBD2. Per germline, CDR1 SGHVS and CDR2 FQNEAQ. V lost 8 bases and J lost 3; bases outside the gene matches: 16. The CDR3 spans 17 residues. This chain's CDR3 is CASVRALTRGVYNEQFF. The CDR3 nucleotides read TGTGCCAGCGTACGGGCGCTCACTCGGGGGGTCTACAATGAGCAGTTCTTC. Full variable domain (remainder filled in from reference TRBV7-8 and TRBJ2-1): GAGVSQSPRYKVAKRGQDVALRCDPISGHVSLFWYQQALGQGPEFLTYFQNEAQLDKSGLPSDRFFAERPEGSVSTLKIQRTQQEDSAVYLCASVRALTRGVYNEQFFGPGTRLTVL.

The gene calls are TRBV25-1 and TRBJ2-1; 7 bases are a match to TRBD2. CDR1 is MGHDK, CDR2 SYGVNS, per germline. The CDR3 runs 13 residues. The CDR3 loop is CPTSGGLYNEQFF. The DNA for the CDR3 is TGTCCCACGTCGGGGGGATTATACAATGAGCAGTTCTTC.

This rearrangement joins TRBV6-5 to TRBJ2-1; D not certain. The V end lost 6 bases, the J end lost 6 bases, and 12 bases lay between the germline ends. Per germline, CDR1 MNHEY and CDR2 SVGAGI. The CDR3 sequence is 13 residues long. Written as DNA, the CDR3 is TGTGCCAGCAGCCCCCGCACTGGCAATGAGCAGTTCTTC. This translates into CASSPRTGNEQFF.

The sample holds one count of this clone. The chain recombines TRBV12-3 or TRBV12-4 with TRBJ2-5, with 10 bases identical to TRBD1. V trimming: 5 bases; J trimming: 7 bases; junction bases outside the gene matches: 4. The CDR3 loop spans 13 amino acids. The CDR3 spells CASSTDRGGTQYF. As DNA, the CDR3 is TGTGCCAGCAGTACGGACAGGGGGGGGACCCAGTACTTC.

Turning to this clone: The junction differs from germline at one of its ends, possibly a read error. V usage is TRBV10-3 and J usage is TRBJ2-7; possibly TRBD2 for D (5 bases). Germline assignment: CDR1 ENHRY and CDR2 SYGVKD. This CDR3 contains 13 residues. The CDR3 sequence is CVISEGPSYEQYF. In DNA form, the CDR3 reads TGTGTCATCAGTGAGGGTCCCAGCTACGAGCAGTACTTC.

The chain couples TRBV7-3 to TRBJ1-1; no clear D gene. Trimming removed 2 bases from V and 5 bases from J, with 9 bases in between. This CDR3 region has 13 residues. CDR1 SGHTA and CDR2 FQGTGA come from the germline V gene. The CDR3: CASSLGGSTEAFF. The CDR3 region has the DNA TGTGCCAGCAGCTTAGGAGGGTCGACTGAAGCTTTCTTT.